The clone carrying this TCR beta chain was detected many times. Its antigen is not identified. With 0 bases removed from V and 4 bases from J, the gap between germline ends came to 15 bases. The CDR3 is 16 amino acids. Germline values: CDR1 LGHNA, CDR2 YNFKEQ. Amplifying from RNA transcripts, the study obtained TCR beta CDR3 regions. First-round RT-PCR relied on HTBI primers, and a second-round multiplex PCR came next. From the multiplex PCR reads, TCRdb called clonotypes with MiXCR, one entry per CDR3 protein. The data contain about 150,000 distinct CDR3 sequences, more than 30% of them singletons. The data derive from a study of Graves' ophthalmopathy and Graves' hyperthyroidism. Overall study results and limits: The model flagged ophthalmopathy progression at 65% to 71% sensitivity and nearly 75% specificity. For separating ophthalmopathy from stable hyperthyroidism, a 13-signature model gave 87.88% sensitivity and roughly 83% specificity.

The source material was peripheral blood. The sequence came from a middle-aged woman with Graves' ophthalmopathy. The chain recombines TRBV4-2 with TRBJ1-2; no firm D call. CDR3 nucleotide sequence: TGTGCCAGCAGCCAAGATTTCGGAGGTCTAATCTATGGCTACACCTTC. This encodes CASSQDFGGLIYGYTF.